This paragraph reports one TCR beta chain. What it binds is not known. The data belong to a study of CD8 T cells in Susac syndrome. Study at large: Of the sequenced Susac syndrome patients, six had active disease and 8 or 9 were in remission.

Study-wide results and limits: Maximal CD8+ clonal expansion in Susac was observed within TEMRA cells and among active patients.

Germline V lookup: CDR1 SGHRS, CDR2 YFSETQ. V was pared by 4 bases and J by 3 bases, with 13 bases between. CDR3 length equals 15 residues. The authors reverse transcribed roughly 0.5 to 1 ug RNA with random hexamers. Amplification of TCR beta CDR3 used immunoSEQ multiplex PCR across 54 Vbeta and 13 Jbeta. One entry per CDR3 protein, called by TCRdb with MiXCR from the immunoSEQ multiplex PCR reads. Among approximately 190,000 distinct CDR3 sequences listed, 85% to 95% were seen once. The sample was CD8+ T cells from PBMCs. The TCR sequence derives from a human donor with Susac syndrome. The chain couples TRBV5-1 to TRBJ2-2; D may be TRBD2 (5 bases). The CDR3 sequence is CASSGSGPYTGELFF. CDR3 bases: TGCGCCAGCAGCGGGAGCGGACCATACACCGGGGAGCTGTTTTTT.